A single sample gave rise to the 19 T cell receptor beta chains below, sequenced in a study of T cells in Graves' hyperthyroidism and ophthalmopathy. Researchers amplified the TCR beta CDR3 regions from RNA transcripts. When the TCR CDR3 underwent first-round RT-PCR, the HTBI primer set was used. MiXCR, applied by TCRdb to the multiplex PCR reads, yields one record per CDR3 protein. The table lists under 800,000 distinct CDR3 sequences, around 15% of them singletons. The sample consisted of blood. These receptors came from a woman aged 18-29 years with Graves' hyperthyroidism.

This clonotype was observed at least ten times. The CDR3 protein is CASGISDYNEQFF. CDR3 DNA: TGTGCAAGTGGGATCTCTGATTACAATGAGCAGTTCTTC. The rearrangement links TRBV28 to TRBJ2-1; D call uncertain. CDR1 is MDHEN and CDR2 is SYDVKM in the germline V gene. The CDR3 has 13 residues. Filled out from reference TRBV28 and TRBJ2-1, the complete variable domain reads DVKVTQSSRYLVKRTGEKVFLECVQDMDHENMFWYRQDPGLGLRLIYFSYDVKMKEKGDIPEGYSVSREKKERFSLILESASTNQTSMYLCASGISDYNEQFFGPGTRLTVL.

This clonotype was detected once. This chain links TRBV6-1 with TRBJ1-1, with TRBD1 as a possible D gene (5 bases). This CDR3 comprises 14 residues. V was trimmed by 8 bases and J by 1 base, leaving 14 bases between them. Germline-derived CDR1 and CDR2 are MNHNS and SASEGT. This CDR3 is CASEVRGENTEAFF. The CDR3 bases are TGTGCCAGCGAAGTCCGGGGGGAGAACACTGAAGCTTTCTTT.

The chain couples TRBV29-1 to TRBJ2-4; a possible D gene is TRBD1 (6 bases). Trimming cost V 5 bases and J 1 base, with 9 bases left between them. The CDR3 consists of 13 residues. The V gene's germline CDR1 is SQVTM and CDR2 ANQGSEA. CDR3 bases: TGCAGCGTTTCTGACAGGGCCAAAAACATTCAGTACTTC. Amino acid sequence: CSVSDRAKNIQYF. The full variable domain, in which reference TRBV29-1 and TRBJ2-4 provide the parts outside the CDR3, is SAVISQKPSRDICQRGTSLTIQCQVDSQVTMMFWYRQQPGQSLTLIATANQGSEATYESGFVIDKFPISRPNLTFSTLTVSNMSPEDSSIYLCSVSDRAKNIQYFGAGTRLSVL.

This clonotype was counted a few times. This chain's CDR3 is CASSLSRPAGGGELFF. The CDR3 nucleotides are TGTGCCAGCAGCTTATCCCGTCCCGCGGGGGGCGGGGAGCTGTTTTTT. The V gene is TRBV7-3, the J gene TRBJ2-2, with 8 bases lining up with TRBD2. The ends lost 2 bases at V and 7 bases at J; junction bases unmatched: 9. Germline V lookup: CDR1 SGHTA, CDR2 FQGTGA. The CDR3 runs to 16 residues.

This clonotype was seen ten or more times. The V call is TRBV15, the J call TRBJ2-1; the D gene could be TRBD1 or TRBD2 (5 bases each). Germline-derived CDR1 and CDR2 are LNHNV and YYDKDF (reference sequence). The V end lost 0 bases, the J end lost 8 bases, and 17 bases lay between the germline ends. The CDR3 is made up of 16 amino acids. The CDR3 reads CATSREMTTLGDEQFF. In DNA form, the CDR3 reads TGTGCCACCAGCAGAGAGATGACTACTTTAGGGGATGAGCAGTTCTTC.

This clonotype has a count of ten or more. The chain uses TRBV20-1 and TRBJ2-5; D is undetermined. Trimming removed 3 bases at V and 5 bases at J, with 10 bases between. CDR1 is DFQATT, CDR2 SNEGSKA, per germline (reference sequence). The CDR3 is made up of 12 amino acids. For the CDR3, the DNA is TGCAGTGCTAGCCCCAGGCCGGAGACCCAGTACTTC. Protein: CSASPRPETQYF.

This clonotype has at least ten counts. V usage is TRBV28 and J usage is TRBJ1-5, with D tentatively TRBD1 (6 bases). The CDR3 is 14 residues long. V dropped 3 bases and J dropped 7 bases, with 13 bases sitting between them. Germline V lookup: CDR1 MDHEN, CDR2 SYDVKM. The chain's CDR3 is CASSLVRGIQPQHF. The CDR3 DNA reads TGTGCCAGCAGTTTGGTCAGGGGCATACAGCCCCAGCATTTT.

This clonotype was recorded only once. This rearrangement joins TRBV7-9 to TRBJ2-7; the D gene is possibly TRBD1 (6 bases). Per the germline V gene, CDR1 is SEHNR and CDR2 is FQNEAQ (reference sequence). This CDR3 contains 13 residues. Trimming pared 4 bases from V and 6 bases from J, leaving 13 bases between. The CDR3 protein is CASSSGTRVEQYF. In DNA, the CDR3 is TGTGCCAGCAGCTCCGGGACACGGGTCGAGCAGTACTTC.

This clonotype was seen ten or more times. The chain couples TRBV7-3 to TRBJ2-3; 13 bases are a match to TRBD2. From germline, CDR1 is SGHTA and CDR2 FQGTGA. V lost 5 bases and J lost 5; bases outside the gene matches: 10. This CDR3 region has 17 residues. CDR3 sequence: CASSRQGLAGYIDTQYF. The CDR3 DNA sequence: TGTGCCAGCAGCAGGCAGGGACTAGCGGGATATATAGATACGCAGTATTTT.

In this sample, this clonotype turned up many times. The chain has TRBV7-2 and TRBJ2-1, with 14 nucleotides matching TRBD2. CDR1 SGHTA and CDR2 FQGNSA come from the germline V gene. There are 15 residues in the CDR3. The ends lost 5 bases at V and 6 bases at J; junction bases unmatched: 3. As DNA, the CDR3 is TGTGCCAGCAGCGCGGGACTAGCGGGGGTCAATGAGCAGTTCTTC. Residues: CASSAGLAGVNEQFF. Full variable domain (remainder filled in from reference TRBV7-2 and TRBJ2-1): GAGVSQSPSNKVTEKGKDVELRCDPISGHTALYWYRQSLGQGLEFLIYFQGNSAPDKSGLPSDRFSAERTGGSVSTLTIQRTQQEDSAVYLCASSAGLAGVNEQFFGPGTRLTVL.

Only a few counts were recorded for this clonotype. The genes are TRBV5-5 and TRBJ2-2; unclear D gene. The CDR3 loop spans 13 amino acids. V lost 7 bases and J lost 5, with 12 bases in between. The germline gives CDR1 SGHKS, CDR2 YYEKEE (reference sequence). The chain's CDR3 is CASASGNTGELFF. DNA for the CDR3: TGTGCCAGCGCCTCCGGAAATACCGGGGAGCTGTTTTTT.

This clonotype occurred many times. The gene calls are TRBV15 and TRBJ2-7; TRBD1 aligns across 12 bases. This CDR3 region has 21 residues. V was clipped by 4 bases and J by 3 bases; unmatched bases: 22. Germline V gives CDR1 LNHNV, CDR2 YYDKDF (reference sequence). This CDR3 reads CATSTGSPGTGGARGFYEQYF. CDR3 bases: TGTGCCACCAGCACCGGGTCCCCCGGGACAGGGGGCGCGCGGGGATTCTACGAGCAGTACTTC.

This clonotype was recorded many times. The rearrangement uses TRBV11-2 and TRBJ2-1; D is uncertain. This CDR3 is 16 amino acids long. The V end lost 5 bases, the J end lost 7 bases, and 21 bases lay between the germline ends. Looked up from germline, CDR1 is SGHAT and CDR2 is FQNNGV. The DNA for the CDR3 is TGTGCCAGCAGCCCCTACCCCCCGACCCGTGGGAATGAGCAGTTCTTC. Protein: CASSPYPPTRGNEQFF.

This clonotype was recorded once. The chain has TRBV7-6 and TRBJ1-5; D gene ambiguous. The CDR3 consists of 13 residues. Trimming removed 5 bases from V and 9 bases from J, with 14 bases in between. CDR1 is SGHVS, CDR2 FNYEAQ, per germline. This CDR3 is CASSTTAGGPQHF. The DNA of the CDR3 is TGTGCCAGCAGCACCACCGCAGGAGGGCCCCAGCATTTT. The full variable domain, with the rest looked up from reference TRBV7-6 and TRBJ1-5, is GAGVSQSPRYKVTKRGQDVALRCDPISGHVSLYWYRQALGQGPEFLTYFNYEAQQDKSGLPNDRFSAERPEGSISTLTIQRTEQRDSAMYRCASSTTAGGPQHFGDGTRLSIL.

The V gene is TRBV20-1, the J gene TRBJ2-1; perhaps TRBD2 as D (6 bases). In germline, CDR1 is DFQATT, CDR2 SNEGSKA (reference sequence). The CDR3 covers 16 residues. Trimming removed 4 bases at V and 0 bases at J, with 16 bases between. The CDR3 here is CSAKYGGTPSYNEQFF. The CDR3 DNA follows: TGCAGTGCTAAGTACGGCGGGACTCCCTCCTACAATGAGCAGTTCTTC.

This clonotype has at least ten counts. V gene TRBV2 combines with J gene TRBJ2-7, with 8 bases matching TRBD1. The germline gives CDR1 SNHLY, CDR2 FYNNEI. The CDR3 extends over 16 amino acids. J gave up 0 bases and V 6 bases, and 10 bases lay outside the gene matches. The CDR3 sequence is CASRLPGQGSSYEQYF. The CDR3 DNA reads TGTGCCAGCAGACTACCTGGACAGGGTAGCTCCTACGAGCAGTACTTC.

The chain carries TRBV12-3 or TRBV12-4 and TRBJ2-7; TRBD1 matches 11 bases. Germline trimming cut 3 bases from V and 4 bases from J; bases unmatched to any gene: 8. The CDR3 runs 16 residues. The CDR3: CASSFKDRGLGYEQYF. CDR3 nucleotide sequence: TGTGCCAGCAGTTTTAAGGACAGGGGGCTGGGATACGAGCAGTACTTC.

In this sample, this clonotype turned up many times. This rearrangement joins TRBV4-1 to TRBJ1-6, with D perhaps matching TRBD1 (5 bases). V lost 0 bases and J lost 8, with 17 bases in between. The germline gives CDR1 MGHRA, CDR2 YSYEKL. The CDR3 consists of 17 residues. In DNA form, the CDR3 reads TGCGCCAGCAGCCAAGAGGCAGTGGGGGGGTACGATTCACCCCTCCACTTT. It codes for CASSQEAVGGYDSPLHF.

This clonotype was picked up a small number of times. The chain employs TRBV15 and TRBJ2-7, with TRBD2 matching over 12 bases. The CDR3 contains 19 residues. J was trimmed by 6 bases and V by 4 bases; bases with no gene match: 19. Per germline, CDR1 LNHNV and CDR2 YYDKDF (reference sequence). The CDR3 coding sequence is TGTGCCACCAGCACGACGAGGACTAGCGGGGATGTTAGAGTGGGCGAGCAGTACTTC. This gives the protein CATSTTRTSGDVRVGEQYF.